The 26 T cell receptor beta chains below were found in one sample sequenced in a study of OX40 agonist ivuxolimab in advanced cancers. Measured with immunoSEQ multiplex PCR; TCRdb has only the in-frame clones, and not every one. The sample shows tens of thousands of clones, around 81% of them seen only once. Material: CD4+ or CD8+ T cells sorted from blood, obtained in a trial of the OX40 agonist ivuxolimab. These receptors all stem from an adult with an advanced solid tumor such as melanoma, head and neck, liver or kidney cancer.

There are a few counts of this clone. The J gene is TRBJ1-1, the V gene TRBV6-6; TRBD1 aligns across 7 bases. Germline V gives CDR1 MNHNY, CDR2 SVGAGI (reference sequence). V lost 2 bases and J lost 7; bases outside the gene matches: 7. The CDR3 spans 14 residues. CDR3 bases: TGTGCCAGCAGTTACGGACAGGCAGGCCTTGAAGCTTTCTTT. Protein product: CASSYGQAGLEAFF.

In this sample, this clone turned up once. J is TRBJ2-7 and V is TRBV19, with 11 bases aligning to TRBD1. This CDR3 region has 14 residues. CDR1 and CDR2 from the germline V gene are LNHDA and SQIVND (reference sequence). V lost 7 bases and J lost 3; bases outside the gene matches: 5. The CDR3 nucleotides are TGTGCCAGTAAGGGACAGGGGGTCGGCTACGAGCAGTACTTC. This encodes CASKGQGVGYEQYF.

The rearrangement uses TRBV5-4 and TRBJ2-7, with D unresolved. The CDR3 totals 15 residues. Germline V gives CDR1 SGHNT, CDR2 YYREEE (reference sequence). The V end was cut by 0 bases, the J end by 0 bases, with 10 bases between. CDR3: CASSLGAYSSYEQYF. In nucleotides, the CDR3 is TGTGCCAGCAGCTTGGGGGCCTACAGCTCCTACGAGCAGTACTTC.

This clone appeared a single time. The CDR3 here is CAISEFEHRGTEAFF. The CDR3 DNA follows: TGTGCCATCAGTGAATTCGAACATCGGGGCACTGAAGCTTTCTTT. The genes are TRBV10-3 and TRBJ1-1; no firm D call. CDR1 and CDR2 from the germline V gene are ENHRY and SYGVKD. There are 15 residues in the CDR3. V was shortened by 3 bases and J by 4 bases, with 15 bases between the two germline ends.

The genes are TRBV28 and TRBJ1-1; no reliable D call. The CDR3 runs 14 residues. The germline gives CDR1 MDHEN, CDR2 SYDVKM. V was cut by 2 bases and J by 0 bases, with 7 bases left in between. CDR3 bases: TGTGCCAGCAGTTTAGGAGGTGTGAACACTGAAGCTTTCTTT. This encodes CASSLGGVNTEAFF.

The chain has TRBV15 and TRBJ1-1; maybe TRBD1 (5 bases). Germline CDR1 is LNHNV and CDR2 is YYDKDF (reference sequence). This CDR3 is 13 amino acids long. V was trimmed by 2 bases and J by 11 bases, leaving 15 bases between them. The CDR3 nucleotides read TGTGCCACCAGCAGAACGCGGGGGGGTAGGGCTTTCTTT. It specifies CATSRTRGGRAFF.

Here the CDR3 reads CASSPPGQTNEKLFF. CDR3 coding DNA: TGCGCCAGCAGCCCTCCGGGACAGACTAATGAAAAACTGTTTTTT. The chain uses TRBV4-1 and TRBJ1-4; TRBD1 agrees at 7 bases. Losses at the gene ends were 4 bases for V and 2 bases for J; bases not matched to a gene: 4. Per germline, CDR1 MGHRA and CDR2 YSYEKL. The CDR3 consists of 15 residues.

This clone turned up a few times. V is TRBV9 and J is TRBJ2-5; 7 bases map to TRBD1. The CDR3 contains 14 residues. The germline gives CDR1 SGDLS, CDR2 YYNGEE. V lost 4 bases, J lost 4 bases, and 7 bases stayed unmatched. CDR3 nucleotide sequence: TGTGCCAGCAGCCCTCGACAGGGTGGAGAGACCCAGTACTTC. Protein sequence: CASSPRQGGETQYF. The full variable domain, with the rest looked up from reference TRBV9 and TRBJ2-5, is DSGVTQTPKHLITATGQRVTLRCSPRSGDLSVYWYQQSLDQGLQFLIQYYNGEERAKGNILERFSAQQFPDLHSELNLSSLELGDSALYFCASSPRQGGETQYFGPGTRLLVL.

This chain joins TRBV5-1 and TRBJ2-7, with a possible D match to TRBD1 (6 bases). The CDR3 loop spans 16 amino acids. The V gene's germline CDR1 is SGHRS and CDR2 YFSETQ. The V end lost 4 bases, the J end lost 3 bases, and 20 bases lay between the germline ends. This CDR3 is CASSAGMDSTIYEQYF. In DNA form, the CDR3 reads TGCGCCAGCAGCGCCGGGATGGACAGCACCATCTACGAGCAGTACTTC.

This chain joins TRBV6-5 and TRBJ1-1; possibly TRBD1 for D (6 bases). CDR3 length equals 12 residues. Germline lookup yields CDR1 MNHEY and CDR2 SVGAGI. V lost 6 bases and J lost 5, with 10 bases in between. DNA of the CDR3: TGTGCCAGCAGAACAGGGTTAACTGAAGCTTTCTTT. Translating it yields CASRTGLTEAFF.

V usage is TRBV10-3 and J usage is TRBJ1-4; 10 positions match TRBD1. Germline trimming cut 4 bases from V and 8 bases from J; bases unmatched to any gene: 4. This CDR3 is built from 14 residues. The germline V gene encodes CDR1 ENHRY and CDR2 SYGVKD. The DNA for the CDR3 is TGTGCCATCAGTGCGGGGACAGGGGACGAAAAACTGTTTTTT. Protein product: CAISAGTGDEKLFF.

The chain carries TRBV7-3 and TRBJ2-1; 12 bases match TRBD2. J gave up 6 bases and V 5 bases, and 8 bases lay outside the gene matches. The CDR3 spans 16 residues. Germline CDR1 and CDR2: SGHTA and FQGTGA. The CDR3 region is CASSATLAGGTNEQFF. CDR3 bases: TGTGCCAGCAGCGCGACCCTAGCGGGAGGGACCAATGAGCAGTTCTTC.

Details on this clone: A read error may account for a junction end that differs from germline. The V gene is TRBV7-7, the J gene TRBJ2-3; no definite D call. Germline CDR1 SSHAT, CDR2 FNYEAQ (reference sequence). This CDR3 is built from 13 residues. CDR3 residues: CASSVIFTDTQYF. DNA for the CDR3: TGTGCTAGCAGCGTGATTTTCACAGATACGCAGTATTTT.

V usage is TRBV19 and J usage is TRBJ1-2; possible D gene TRBD1, 6 bases. The germline V and J ends were trimmed by 2 bases and 4 bases, with 11 bases remaining between them. The germline CDR1 and CDR2 sequences are LNHDA and SQIVND (reference sequence). The CDR3 consists of 14 residues. CDR3 protein: CASSIPPDSYGYTF. DNA of the CDR3: TGTGCCAGTAGTATACCTCCGGACAGCTATGGCTACACCTTC.

This clone was counted a few times. The same CDR3 is also encoded by other DNA sequences in this sample. V usage is TRBV14 and J usage is TRBJ2-7; D gene unclear. There are 11 residues in the CDR3. V dropped 1 base and J dropped 3 bases, with 1 base sitting between them. Looked up from germline, CDR1 is SGHDN and CDR2 is FVKESK. The CDR3 DNA reads as TGTGCCAGCAGCCAAGGCTACGAGCAGTACTTC. Its translation: CASSQGYEQYF.

The CDR3 loop reads CASSYQGFYGYTF. CDR3 nucleotide sequence: TGTGCCAGCAGTTACCAAGGATTCTATGGCTACACCTTC. The rearrangement joins TRBV6-5 to TRBJ1-2; D gene unclear. CDR1 MNHEY and CDR2 SVGAGI come from the germline V gene. The ends were cut back, 2 bases at V and 4 bases at J, with 8 bases in the middle. The CDR3 is made up of 13 amino acids.

V gene TRBV5-1 combines with J gene TRBJ2-2, with unresolved D. The CDR3 spans 14 residues. The germline V gene encodes CDR1 SGHRS and CDR2 YFSETQ. The V gene lost 3 bases and the J gene lost 1 base, with 7 bases spanning the gap. Here the CDR3 DNA reads TGCGCCAGCAGCTCAATACAGAACACCGGGGAGCTGTTTTTT. Protein sequence: CASSSIQNTGELFF.

V is TRBV11-3 and J is TRBJ2-3; D is uncertain. This CDR3 has 15 amino acids. The germline V gene encodes CDR1 SGHNT and CDR2 YENEEA. V lost 5 bases and J 2 bases, leaving 14 bases between the germline ends. CDR3 bases: TGTGCCAGCAGCCTAAGGGATGACTTCACAGATACGCAGTATTTT. It yields the protein CASSLRDDFTDTQYF.

The genes are TRBV28 and TRBJ2-5, with TRBD1 identical over 7 bases. Germline loops: CDR1 MDHEN, CDR2 SYDVKM. The length of the CDR3 is 15 residues. After removal of 6 bases from V and 1 base from J, the junction contained 8 bases not matched to a gene. The CDR3 spells CASRLGGRPQETQYF. CDR3 sequence (DNA): TGTGCCAGCAGATTAGGGGGCAGGCCCCAAGAGACCCAGTACTTC.

This chain uses TRBV28 with TRBJ2-5; D is possibly TRBD1 (6 bases). V was pared by 5 bases and J by 5 bases, with 15 bases between. The CDR3 is made up of 14 amino acids. From germline, CDR1 is MDHEN and CDR2 SYDVKM. The CDR3 nucleotides read TGTGCCAGCAGTCCTACAGGGCTGGAGGAGACCCAGTACTTC. Translation: CASSPTGLEETQYF.

The chain is built from TRBV28 and TRBJ2-7; 14 nucleotides align to TRBD2. CDR1 is MDHEN, CDR2 SYDVKM, per germline. CDR3 length: 15 amino acids. Losses at the gene ends were 5 bases for V and 5 bases for J; bases not matched to a gene: 5. The CDR3 coding sequence is TGTGCCAGCAGTCAAGGGACTAGCGGGAGTAACGAGCAGTACTTC. It codes for CASSQGTSGSNEQYF.

The chain couples TRBV19 to TRBJ2-5; no reliable D call. The CDR3 length is 11 residues. The V gene lost 10 bases and the J gene lost 3 bases, with 9 bases spanning the gap. In germline, CDR1 is LNHDA, CDR2 SQIVND (reference sequence). The CDR3 sequence is CATSRKETQYF. The CDR3 bases are TGTGCCACATCGAGGAAAGAGACCCAGTACTTC.

The CDR3 protein is CAWMDRGVSYEQYF. The CDR3 nucleotides read TGTGCCTGGATGGACAGGGGTGTGTCCTACGAGCAGTACTTC. J is TRBJ2-7 and V is TRBV30; 9 bases are a match to TRBD1. Germline V CDR1 and CDR2: GTSNPN, SVGIG (reference sequence). CDR3 size: 14 residues. With V trimmed by 4 bases and J by 1 base, 5 bases remained unmatched.

The CDR3 region has the DNA TGTGCCACCAGCAGGAGTAGTGTTCGTGAAAAACTGTTTTTT. Amino acids: CATSRSSVREKLFF. The J gene is TRBJ1-4, the V gene TRBV15, with D unclear. CDR1 LNHNV and CDR2 YYDKDF come from the germline V gene (reference sequence). This CDR3 has 14 amino acids. Trimming took off 3 bases at V and 7 bases at J, with 12 bases between the two ends.

The sample holds one count of this clone. This chain links TRBV18 with TRBJ2-1, with D maybe TRBD1 (6 bases). Germline V gene sequence: CDR1 KGHSH, CDR2 LQKENI. The germline V and J ends were trimmed by 0 bases and 14 bases, with 11 bases remaining between them. This CDR3 spans 12 amino acids. CDR3 bases: TGTGCCAGCTCACCACCCACTCCAGGGGAGTTCTTC. Its protein product is CASSPPTPGEFF.

CDR3 in amino acids: CAWSGGGRGTDTQYF. DNA of the CDR3: TGTGCCTGGAGTGGGGGCGGGAGAGGCACAGATACGCAGTATTTT. The gene calls are TRBV30 and TRBJ2-3; the match to TRBD2 covers 7 bases. Germline CDR1 reads GTSNPN; CDR2 reads SVGIG (reference sequence). J gave up 1 base and V 1 base, and 5 bases lay outside the gene matches. The CDR3 contains 15 residues.